Below are 16 T cell receptor beta chains sequenced from a single sample in a study of spatial heterogeneity in lung cancer. TCRdb re-analysed the 5' RACE reads in MiXCR, keeping a single row per CDR3 protein. Of about 460 distinct CDR3 sequences in the sample, roughly 43% were seen once. Noted time point: sample taken at primary tumor resection. Tumor, nontumor lung or frozen PBMC supplied whole RNA, sequenced without sorting. This material consisted of PBMCs, taken at surgery. Receptors were obtained from a male donor with early-stage non-small cell lung cancer.

For this clonotype: This beta chain was picked up by a library intended for alpha chains and is off target, so its count carries little meaning. This chain connects TRBV27 to TRBJ2-7; D may be TRBD1 (6 bases). Germline CDR1 is MNHEY and CDR2 is SMNVEV (reference sequence). The CDR3 length is 9 residues. V was shortened by 8 bases and J by 7 bases, with 6 bases between the two germline ends. The CDR3 here is CASGTEQYF. The CDR3 nucleotides read TGTGCCAGCGGGACAGAGCAGTACTTC.

A remark on this clonotype: This beta chain is off target for a library built for alpha chains, so its abundance means little. The V and J genes are TRBV5-4 and TRBJ2-3; 8 positions agree with TRBD2. Germline-derived CDR1 and CDR2 are SGHNT and YYREEE (reference sequence). The CDR3 is 15 amino acids. Trimming removed 0 bases from V and 0 bases from J; junction bases left unmatched: 0. The CDR3 DNA follows: TGTGCCAGCAGCTTGGCTAGCGGGAGCACAGATACGCAGTATTTT. Its protein is CASSLASGSTDTQYF.

A word on this clonotype: A library made for alpha chains picked up this beta chain off target, so its size means little. J is TRBJ2-7 and V is TRBV29-1; D might be TRBD1 (5 bases). This CDR3 contains 13 residues. The germline gives CDR1 SQVTM, CDR2 ANQGSEA. V gave up 3 bases and J gave up 2 bases, with 11 bases separating them. The CDR3 protein is CSVETATAYEQYF. The CDR3 DNA reads TGCAGCGTTGAGACAGCTACCGCCTACGAGCAGTACTTC.

In the case of this clonotype: This beta chain is off target for a library built for alpha chains, so its abundance means little. The rearrangement uses TRBV7-8 and TRBJ1-2; a weak D match, TRBD1 (5 bases). The CDR3 has 14 residues. V was shortened by 2 bases and J by 4 bases, with 11 bases between the two germline ends. Germline CDR1 SGHVS, CDR2 FQNEAQ. The CDR3 loop reads CASSLQGGIYGYTF. The CDR3 bases are TGTGCCAGCAGCTTACAGGGCGGCATCTATGGCTACACCTTC.

As regards this clonotype: This beta chain is an unintended read in a library built for alpha chains; its size means little. This sequence joins TRBV9 and TRBJ2-7, with 10 bases fitting TRBD2. Germline V gene sequence: CDR1 SGDLS, CDR2 YYNGEE. The V gene end was trimmed by 3 bases and the J gene end by 2 bases; junction bases not matched to a gene: 5. The length of the CDR3 is 15 residues. The CDR3 bases are TGTGCCAGCAGCGCCGGACTAGCGGAAACCTACGAGCAGTACTTC. This gives the protein CASSAGLAETYEQYF.

Remarks on this clonotype: This beta chain is an unintended read in a library built for alpha chains; its size means little. The rearrangement uses TRBV13 and TRBJ2-3; TRBD2 matches at 8 bases. Losses at the gene ends were 3 bases for V and 6 bases for J; bases not matched to a gene: 11. This CDR3 is built from 16 residues. The germline gives CDR1 PRHDT, CDR2 FYEKMQ (reference sequence). For the CDR3, the DNA is TGTGCCAGCAGCTTCTCGGGGGGGCGCCATACGGATACGCAGTATTTT. Translated: CASSFSGGRHTDTQYF.

Remarks on this clonotype: This beta chain came through as a stray read in a library set up for alpha chains, and its size says little. The chain has TRBV6-2 or TRBV6-3 and TRBJ2-7, with D hard to call. The V and J ends lost 2 bases and 4 bases respectively, with 9 bases between them. Germline assignment: CDR1 MNHEY and CDR2 SVGEGT. This CDR3 contains 13 residues. The CDR3 sequence: CASSYGVEYEQYF. The CDR3, as DNA: TGTGCCAGCAGTTACGGGGTTGAATACGAGCAGTACTTC.

In regard to this clonotype: This may arise from a read error, as a much more abundant clone is one base away. The library was prepared for alpha chains; this beta chain is a stray read, so its frequency means little. The chain joins TRBV3-1 to TRBJ2-7; 7 nucleotides align to TRBD2. The length of the CDR3 is 13 residues. Germline V CDR1 and CDR2: LGHDT, YNNKEL (reference sequence). J gave up 7 bases and V 1 base, and 4 bases lay outside the gene matches. CDR3 protein: CASSQAGGREQYF. The CDR3 DNA reads TGTGCCAGCAGCCAAGCGGGGGGTAGAGAGCAGTACTTC.

As to this clonotype: A library prepared for alpha chains yielded this beta chain as an off-target read; its size is of little meaning. The V call is TRBV7-8, the J call TRBJ2-2, with 7 bases fitting TRBD1. In germline, CDR1 is SGHVS, CDR2 FQNEAQ. CDR3 length: 14 amino acids. The J segment lost 4 bases and the V segment lost 1 base, leaving 0 bases of the junction unmatched. This CDR3 reads CASSLDRGTGELFF. The CDR3 DNA reads as TGTGCCAGCAGCTTAGACAGGGGCACCGGGGAGCTGTTTTTT.

A word on this clonotype: Within a library made for alpha chains, this beta chain is off target, and its count is uninformative. V and J are TRBV11-2 and TRBJ2-7, with TRBD1 identical over 10 bases. The CDR3 sequence is 16 residues long. Germline trimming cut 6 bases from V and 2 bases from J; bases unmatched to any gene: 10. Germline CDR1 and CDR2: SGHAT and FQNNGV. The CDR3 reads CASSQGAGTGAYEQYF. CDR3 DNA sequence: TGTGCCAGCAGTCAAGGGGCCGGGACAGGGGCCTACGAGCAGTACTTC.

In the case of this clonotype: This beta chain was picked up by a library intended for alpha chains and is off target, so its count carries little meaning. This chain connects TRBV6-2 or TRBV6-3 to TRBJ2-7; D gene ambiguous. The V gene's germline CDR1 is MNHEY and CDR2 SVGEGT. The germline V and J ends were trimmed by 2 bases and 3 bases, with 8 bases remaining between them. CDR3 length equals 13 residues. The CDR3 reads CASSYRRNYEQYF. The CDR3 DNA reads TGTGCCAGCAGTTACAGGCGGAACTACGAGCAGTACTTC.

This clonotype was recorded once. Because the library targeted alpha chains, this beta chain is an off-target read whose size means little. The rearrangement links TRBV7-2 to TRBJ2-3; 8 positions match TRBD2. The CDR3 sequence is 16 residues long. Germline values: CDR1 SGHTA, CDR2 FQGNSA. V shed 0 bases and J 2 bases; nucleotides not matched to a gene: 4. The CDR3 DNA follows: TGTGCCAGCAGCTTAGCGGGCGGGGGGAACACAGATACGCAGTATTTT. It encodes CASSLAGGGNTDTQYF.

Details on this clonotype: The size of this beta chain means little, since it is a stray read in a library made for alpha chains. The chain couples TRBV7-2 to TRBJ2-2; no firm D call. Trimming pared 5 bases from V and 5 bases from J, leaving 9 bases between. The CDR3 has 13 amino acids. CDR1 and CDR2 from the germline V gene are SGHTA and FQGNSA. CDR3: CASSLRVTGELFF. CDR3 in DNA: TGTGCCAGCAGCCTCCGCGTTACCGGGGAGCTGTTTTTT.

In its sample, this clonotype was seen once. For a library built for alpha chains, this beta chain is a stray read; little rests on its size. The chain links TRBV7-9 to TRBJ2-3, with D hard to call. V was clipped by 6 bases and J by 4 bases, with 11 bases between them. This CDR3 has 13 residues. CDR1 and CDR2 from the germline V gene are SEHNR and FQNEAQ (reference sequence). The CDR3 here is CASSQVYADTQYF. The CDR3 region has the DNA TGTGCCAGCAGTCAGGTTTACGCAGATACGCAGTATTTT. Full variable domain (remainder filled in from reference TRBV7-9 and TRBJ2-3): DTGVSQNPRHKITKRGQNVTFRCDPISEHNRLYWYRQTLGQGPEFLTYFQNEAQLEKSRLLSDRFSAERPKGSFSTLEIQRTEQGDSAMYLCASSQVYADTQYFGPGTRLTVL.

This clonotype was picked up one time. This beta chain represents an off-target read in a library built for alpha chains; its size is of limited meaning. The chain links TRBV4-1 to TRBJ2-3, with D possibly being TRBD1 (5 bases). There are 14 residues in the CDR3. V was cut by 1 base and J by 1 base, with 6 bases left in between. Germline values: CDR1 MGHRA, CDR2 YSYEKL. The chain's CDR3 is CASSQVTGTDTQYF. CDR3 sequence (DNA): TGCGCCAGCAGCCAAGTGACAGGCACAGATACGCAGTATTTT.

Turning to this clonotype: This beta chain slipped into a library made for alpha chains as a stray read, so its size is not meaningful. The chain has TRBV7-9 and TRBJ2-7; D is undetermined. V gave up 5 bases and J gave up 6 bases, with 20 bases separating them. The length of the CDR3 is 15 residues. Germline CDR1 is SEHNR and CDR2 is FQNEAQ (reference sequence). The CDR3 here is CASSPERRVDVEQYF. As DNA, the CDR3 is TGTGCCAGCAGCCCCGAAAGGCGAGTCGACGTCGAGCAGTACTTC.